This T cell receptor (beta chain) was sequenced for a study of PD-1 blockade in classical Hodgkin lymphoma. All patients experienced relapse after autologous stem cell transplantation, and brentuximab vedotin exposure was variable. The germline gives CDR1 ENHRY, CDR2 SYGVKD. This CDR3 has 11 residues. Trimming shortened V by 10 bases and J by 4 bases, and 11 bases separated the two germline ends. Repertoires were generated with immunoSEQ multiplex PCR, while TCRdb's copy carries only in-frame clones and drops some. The sample has around 20,000 clones; 70% to 80% are singletons. Broader study findings: Complete responders' diversity at baseline resembled that of newly diagnosed patients.

This clone was seen only once. Its specificity is not known. The receptor was isolated from a human donor with classical Hodgkin lymphoma. This material consisted of peripheral blood mononuclear cells (PBMCs), taken before the second cycle of nivolumab. The chain couples TRBV10-3 to TRBJ2-7; possible D gene TRBD1, 6 bases. Here the CDR3 reads CATRQEYEQYF. In DNA, the CDR3 is TGTGCCACTCGACAGGAGTACGAGCAGTACTTC.